Given below is one T cell receptor beta chain in context. Its specificity is unknown. The source of the sample is a study of cytomegalovirus exposure and HLA in healthy donors. Study-wide points: The investigators catalogued some 150 TCR beta chains as cytomegalovirus-associated.

There are 15 residues in the CDR3. The germline V gene has CDR1 SGHTA and CDR2 FQGTGA. V was pared by 3 bases and J by 8 bases, with 17 bases between. The primer mix had 60 Vbeta and 13 Jbeta primers. Clones were read by immunoSEQ multiplex PCR, and TCRdb kept only the in-frame ones, dropping some. Among over 250,000 clones listed, roughly 88% were seen once. This clonotype was sampled from a man aged 35-49 years in good health and CMV-seropositive. V and J are TRBV7-3 and TRBJ2-1; D possibly corresponds to TRBD2 (6 bases). Specimen: PBMCs. The CDR3 region is CASSFLGGVVDEQFF. The CDR3 nucleotides are TGTGCCAGCAGCTTCCTGGGGGGTGTGGTGGATGAGCAGTTCTTC.